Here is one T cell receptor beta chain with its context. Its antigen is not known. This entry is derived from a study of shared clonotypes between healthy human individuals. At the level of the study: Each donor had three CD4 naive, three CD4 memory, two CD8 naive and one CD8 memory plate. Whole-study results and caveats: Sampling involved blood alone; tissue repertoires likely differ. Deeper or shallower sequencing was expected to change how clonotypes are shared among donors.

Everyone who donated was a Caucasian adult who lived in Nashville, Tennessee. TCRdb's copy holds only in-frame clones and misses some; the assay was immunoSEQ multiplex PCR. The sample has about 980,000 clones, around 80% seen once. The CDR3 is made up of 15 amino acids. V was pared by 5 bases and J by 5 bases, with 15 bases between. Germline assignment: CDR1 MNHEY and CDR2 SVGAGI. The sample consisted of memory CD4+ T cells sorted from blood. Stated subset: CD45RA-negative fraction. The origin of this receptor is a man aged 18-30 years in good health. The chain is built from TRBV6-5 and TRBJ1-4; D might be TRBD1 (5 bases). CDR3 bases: TGTGCCAGCAGTCGCCGGGACGGCCTCAATGAAAAACTGTTTTTT. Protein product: CASSRRDGLNEKLFF.